The clone carrying this TCR beta chain showed up just a few times. The antigen is not known. The record originates from a study of human T cells and chemical hapten exposure. Looking at the study overall: TCR yields per sample varied, mainly owing to small pooled library volume differences. Study findings and constraints: Controls had significantly fewer large CDR3 similarity clusters than were formed by expanded TCRs.

Time point reported: pre-sensitization, week 0. As to treatment: therapeutic diphenylcyclopropenone sensitization with weekly scalp DPC. As the library was built, unique molecular identifiers were attached to individual cDNA molecules. TCRdb re-analysed the RACE reads in MiXCR, keeping a single row per CDR3 protein. This repertoire shows over 300,000 distinct CDR3 sequences, roughly 5% found once; its top ten account for 2.5% to 3%. The sample here was whole blood, taken in connection with sensitization to the hapten diphenylcyclopropenone (DPC). This TCR came from a woman aged 45-65 years with alopecia areata. Some clones in this sample may be carry-over from other donors' samples.

The CDR3 spells CASSLGRSGNTIYF. The CDR3 DNA reads TGTGCCAGCAGTTTAGGGCGGTCGGGAAACACCATATATTTT. The J gene is TRBJ1-3, the V gene TRBV28; no definite D call. Per germline, CDR1 MDHEN and CDR2 SYDVKM. With 2 bases removed from V and 4 bases from J, the gap between germline ends came to 9 bases. CDR3 length equals 14 residues.